This entry lists 16 T cell receptor beta chains sequenced from one sample in a study of T cells in Graves' hyperthyroidism and ophthalmopathy. Template material for amplifying TCR beta CDR3 regions consisted of RNA transcripts. Using the HTBI primer set, a first-round RT-PCR was run on the TCR CDR3. TCRdb redid the calling of the multiplex PCR reads with MiXCR, one entry per CDR3 protein. The table has 700,000 or so distinct CDR3 sequences, roughly 15% seen once; the top ten hold approximately 12%. Source material: blood. The receptors originated from a woman between 50 and 59 years old with Graves' ophthalmopathy.

J is TRBJ2-7 and V is TRBV5-1; 12 positions agree with TRBD2. The V segment lost 4 bases and the J segment 1 base; nucleotides outside the gene matches: 6. Germline V gene lookup returns CDR1 SGHRS and CDR2 YFSETQ. The length of the CDR3 is 16 residues. The DNA of the CDR3 is TGCGCCAGCAGCCCCGGACTAGCGGGAAAATCCTACGAGCAGTACTTC. Translation: CASSPGLAGKSYEQYF.

This clonotype was counted at least ten times. The V gene is TRBV18, the J gene TRBJ2-4, with 10 bases fitting TRBD1. J gave up 5 bases and V 3 bases, and 7 bases lay outside the gene matches. Per the germline V gene, CDR1 is KGHSH and CDR2 is LQKENI. CDR3 length: 16 residues. The CDR3 protein is CASSPGQGIMENIQYF. Here the CDR3 DNA reads TGTGCCAGCTCACCGGGACAGGGGATAATGGAAAACATTCAGTACTTC. The full variable domain, in which reference TRBV18 and TRBJ2-4 provide the parts outside the CDR3, is NAGVMQNPRHLVRRRGQEARLRCSPMKGHSHVYWYRQLPEEGLKFMVYLQKENIIDESGMPKERFSAEFPKEGPSILRIQQVVRGDSAAYFCASSPGQGIMENIQYFGAGTRLSVL.

Concerning this clonotype: A much larger clone lies one base from this, so it may be a read error. The chain employs TRBV6-6 and TRBJ2-1, with 9 bases aligning to TRBD1. This CDR3 contains 14 residues. Looked up from germline, CDR1 is MNHNY and CDR2 is SVGAGI (reference sequence). The CDR3 protein is CASGYSGTGYEQFF. The CDR3 DNA reads TGTGCCAGCGGTTACTCTGGGACAGGGTATGAGCAGTTCTTC.

The J gene is TRBJ1-5, the V gene TRBV24-1; D is ambiguous. The CDR3 is 12 residues long. Germline CDR1 KGHDR, CDR2 SFDVKD. Trimming shortened V by 7 bases and J by 4 bases, and 7 bases separated the two germline ends. The CDR3 region is CATSRENQPQHF. CDR3 sequence (DNA): TGTGCCACCAGCCGAGAAAATCAGCCCCAGCATTTT.

This clonotype was detected many times. V and J are TRBV18 and TRBJ2-3; D is possibly TRBD2 (5 bases). This CDR3 region has 13 residues. V shed 6 bases and J shed 3 bases, with 10 bases lying between them. CDR1 is KGHSH, CDR2 LQKENI, per germline. CDR3 region: CASSPDSTDTQYF. In DNA, the CDR3 is TGTGCCAGCTCCCCGGACTCGACAGATACGCAGTATTTT.

Worth noting for this clonotype: Since a much larger clone is just one base distant, this may be a read error. This chain uses TRBV27 with TRBJ2-2, with TRBD2 matching 10 bases. This CDR3 is 16 amino acids long. Germline V lookup: CDR1 MNHEY, CDR2 SMNVEV (reference sequence). CDR3 residues: CASRSSGRGDTGEPFF. For the CDR3, the DNA is TGTGCCAGCAGGAGCAGCGGGAGGGGGGACACCGGGGAGCCGTTTTTT.

This clonotype was picked up a small number of times. The rearrangement uses TRBV28 and TRBJ2-1; TRBD2 might be the D (5 bases). Germline V lookup: CDR1 MDHEN, CDR2 SYDVKM. Trimming shortened V by 8 bases and J by 5 bases, and 19 bases separated the two germline ends. This CDR3 has 15 residues. CDR3 region: CASWSRVRDDNEQFF. CDR3 nucleotides: TGTGCCAGCTGGTCTAGAGTGAGGGATGACAATGAGCAGTTCTTC.

This clonotype was seen many times. The rearrangement joins TRBV11-2 to TRBJ2-1, with D possibly TRBD2 on 6 matching bases. Trimming shortened V by 5 bases and J by 5 bases, and 10 bases separated the two germline ends. The CDR3 is made up of 13 amino acids. Germline CDR1 reads SGHAT; CDR2 reads FQNNGV. The DNA for the CDR3 is TGTGCCAGCAGCGCGGGACTGAACAATGAGCAGTTCTTC. It yields the protein CASSAGLNNEQFF.

This sequence joins TRBV5-7 and TRBJ2-3; 11 nucleotides line up with TRBD2. TRBV5-7 is placed among ORFs of uncertain function. The length of the CDR3 is 16 residues. V shed 1 base, J shed 4 bases, and the junction held 5 bases outside the gene matches. In DNA form, the CDR3 reads TGTGCCAGCAGCTTGATTAGCGGGAGGGCCCCAGATACGCAGTATTTT. It encodes CASSLISGRAPDTQYF.

Comment on this clonotype: A clone one base away is much larger, so this may be a read error. V gene TRBV10-3 combines with J gene TRBJ2-7, with 7 bases aligning to TRBD2. Germline trimming cut 4 bases from V and 1 base from J; bases unmatched to any gene: 22. CDR1 is ENHRY, CDR2 SYGVKD, per germline. The CDR3 is 20 amino acids. The DNA of the CDR3 is TGTGCCATCAGTGTCCCCAGCGGGGAAGACGAAGGTCCTCTATCCTACGAGCAGTACTTC. It encodes CAISVPSGEDEGPLSYEQYF.

This clonotype showed up just a few times. The V call is TRBV7-2, the J call TRBJ2-2; 12 nucleotides agree with TRBD2. The V gene end was trimmed by 4 bases and the J gene end by 7 bases; junction bases not matched to a gene: 4. CDR3 length: 15 amino acids. Germline assignment: CDR1 SGHTA and CDR2 FQGNSA. CDR3 nucleotide sequence: TGTGCCAGCAGCTGGGGACTAGCGGGCGGCGGGGAGCTGTTTTTT. It codes for CASSWGLAGGGELFF.

Details on this clonotype: Because it lacks the conserved phenylalanine or tryptophan at the end, this CDR3 is likely a read error. The chain joins TRBV6-1 to TRBJ1-2, with a possible D match to TRBD1 (6 bases). CDR1 and CDR2 from the germline V gene are MNHNS and SASEGT. Trimming took off 6 bases at V and 4 bases at J, with 12 bases between the two ends. The CDR3 runs 13 residues. CDR3 in amino acids: CASRLDRSYGYTL. DNA of the CDR3: TGTGCCAGCAGACTGGACAGAAGCTATGGCTACACCCTC.

This clonotype was recorded at least ten times. The rearrangement uses TRBV7-9 and TRBJ2-3, with D possibly matching TRBD2 (5 bases). Germline-derived CDR1 and CDR2 are SEHNR and FQNEAQ (reference sequence). This CDR3 has 15 residues. Trimming removed 5 bases at V and 2 bases at J, with 14 bases between. Here the CDR3 DNA reads TGTGCCAGCAGCCCCGCGGGCCTCTTCACAGATACGCAGTATTTT. It codes for CASSPAGLFTDTQYF.

The rearrangement uses TRBV19 and TRBJ1-1, with D perhaps TRBD1 (5 bases). CDR3 length equals 14 residues. Deletions cut 7 bases from V and 5 bases from J, with 17 bases between. CDR1 is LNHDA, CDR2 SQIVND, per germline (reference sequence). The CDR3 region has the DNA TGTGCCAGTATGGGCAGGGCGGAGAATACTGAAGCTTTCTTT. Amino acid sequence: CASMGRAENTEAFF.

This clonotype was recorded many times. The chain employs TRBV11-2 and TRBJ1-6; perhaps TRBD1 as D (5 bases). CDR3 size: 16 residues. From germline, CDR1 is SGHAT and CDR2 FQNNGV. V was clipped by 2 bases and J by 9 bases, with 17 bases between them. This CDR3 is CASSLSAGTARSPLHF. CDR3 sequence (DNA): TGTGCCAGCAGCTTAAGCGCCGGGACGGCACGTTCACCCCTCCACTTT. The entire variable domain, with the rest obtained from reference TRBV11-2 and TRBJ1-6, is as follows: EAGVAQSPRYKIIEKRQSVAFWCNPISGHATLYWYQQILGQGPKLLIQFQNNGVVDDSQLPKDRFSAERLKGVDSTLKIQPAKLEDSAVYLCASSLSAGTARSPLHFGNGTRLTVT.

This clonotype showed up just a few times. The rearrangement uses TRBV15 and TRBJ2-7; TRBD2 agrees at 12 bases. The CDR3 has 16 amino acids. Trimming at V came to 0 bases and at J to 6 bases, leaving 6 bases not matched to a gene. CDR1 is LNHNV and CDR2 is YYDKDF in the germline V gene (reference sequence). CDR3 residues: CATSRDRLAGGREQYF. In DNA form, the CDR3 reads TGTGCCACCAGCAGAGATCGCCTAGCGGGAGGGCGCGAGCAGTACTTC.